The clone carrying this T cell receptor beta chain has at least ten counts. Its matching antigen is unknown. The read falls 3 residues short of the CDR3 end, and the missing part is taken from the germline J gene. This entry belongs to a study of T cell clonality in common variable immunodeficiency. Findings and limits, study-wide: Common variable immunodeficiency TCR beta sequences reportedly had fewer deletions and N-nucleotide insertions.

The CDR3 runs 17 residues. CDR1 SGHVS and CDR2 FQNEAQ come from the germline V gene. V lost 5 bases and J 0 bases, leaving 19 bases between the germline ends. CVID subjects were around 14 female and 29 male, aged about 8 to 65. Most patients and controls had Caucasian heritage. The repertoire was sequenced with immunoSEQ multiplex PCR; TCRdb's copy has only in-frame clones and lacks some. The sample has 15,000 to 20,000 clones, none seen only once; the top ten hold less than 15%. This chain uses TRBV7-8 with TRBJ1-2; no definite D call. The material sequenced was peripheral blood mononuclear cells. The receptor was isolated from a human donor with common variable immunodeficiency. CDR3 sequence: CASSAVVLAVANYGYTF. The sequenced part of the CDR3 DNA is TGTGCCAGCAGCGCCGTCGTATTGGCAGTTGCTAACTATGGC.